These 12 T cell receptor beta chains came from one sample sequenced in a study of shared clonotypes between healthy human individuals (dated by TCRdb to 2018 to 2020). The library was made by the immunoSEQ multiplex PCR assay. TCRdb mirrors the immuneACCESS table, restricted to in-frame sequences. Some clones are absent from its copies; in checked studies, under half trace to an unresolved V gene, and the reason for the others is unknown. Present in this sample are hundreds of thousands of clones, about 74% of which were seen just once. The top ten clonotypes cover about 11% of the sample. Source material: PBMCs. All receptors come from a woman aged 40 to 50 in good health. Some clones in this sample may be carry-over from other donors' samples.

As to this clone: This sequence is one base from a far larger clone and is likely a read error. The chain links TRBV14 to TRBJ2-5; 11 bases are shared with TRBD2. Germline-derived CDR1 and CDR2 are SGHDN and FVKESK. The CDR3 extends over 15 amino acids. Trimming at V came to 4 bases and at J to 4 bases, leaving 5 bases not matched to a gene. The CDR3 coding sequence is TGTGCCAGCAGCCTCGACCTAGCGGGAGGAGAGACCCAGTACTTC. It translates to CASSLDLAGGETQYF.

About this clone itself: One base away lies a much larger clone, so this may be a sequencing read error. This is likely a read error, given that the CDR3 carries no conserved phenylalanine or tryptophan at its end. This chain uses TRBV9 with TRBJ2-7; 8 bases fit TRBD2. The CDR3 consists of 15 residues. V gave up 1 base and J gave up 5 bases; unmatched junction bases: 8. Germline-derived CDR1 and CDR2 are SGDLS and YYNGEE. CDR3 bases: TGTGCCAGCAGCGTATCCGGTAGCGGGAACAACGAGCAGTACCTC. Its protein product is CASSVSGSGNNEQYL.

The sample holds a few counts of this clone. This sequence may be a read error, since a much larger clone differs from it by one base. Distinct nucleotide sequences in the sample also encode this CDR3. This chain joins TRBV5-1 and TRBJ2-2; possible D gene TRBD2, 5 bases. CDR1 and CDR2 (germline): SGHRS, YFSETQ. The CDR3 contains 14 residues. CDR3 bases: TGCGCCAGCAGCTTGGGAGGGAACACCGGGGAGCTGTTCTTT. It yields the protein CASSLGGNTGELFF.

The CDR3 reads CASSAQGPYSNQPQHF. The CDR3 coding sequence is TGTGCCAGCAGTGCCCAGGGCCCTTATAGCAATCAGCCCCAGCATTTT. V gene TRBV2 combines with J gene TRBJ1-5; a possible D gene is TRBD1 (5 bases). CDR3 size: 16 residues. The germline CDR1 and CDR2 sequences are SNHLY and FYNNEI. V lost 4 bases and J 0 bases, leaving 13 bases between the germline ends. The full variable domain, completed using reference TRBV2 and TRBJ1-5, is EPEVTQTPSHQVTQMGQEVILRCVPISNHLYFYWYRQILGQKVEFLVSFYNNEISEKSEIFDDQFSVERPDGSNFTLKIRSTKLEDSAMYFCASSAQGPYSNQPQHFGDGTRLSIL.

About this clone itself: This CDR3 is also generated by other DNA sequences in the sample. The CDR3 nucleotides are TGCGCCAGCAGCTTGGACGGGACTAGCAGATACGAGCAGTACTTC. Translation: CASSLDGTSRYEQYF. V and J are TRBV5-1 and TRBJ2-7; TRBD2 aligns across 9 bases. The CDR3 consists of 15 residues. V was pared by 0 bases and J by 4 bases, with 5 bases of the junction left unmatched. Per the germline V gene, CDR1 is SGHRS and CDR2 is YFSETQ.

The chain carries TRBV6-6 and TRBJ2-7, with 9 bases that match TRBD2. The CDR3 runs to 16 residues. The germline gives CDR1 MNHNY, CDR2 SVGAGI (reference sequence). Trimming at V came to 3 bases and at J to 1 base, leaving 7 bases not matched to a gene. In DNA, the CDR3 is TGTGCCAGCAGTTATCATGGGACTAGCTCTTCCTACGAGCAGTACTTC. This gives the protein CASSYHGTSSSYEQYF.

The chain links TRBV27 to TRBJ2-6; a weak D match, TRBD2 (5 bases). The germline V gene has CDR1 MNHEY and CDR2 SMNVEV (reference sequence). The CDR3 is 17 residues long. With 3 bases removed from V and 0 bases from J, the gap between germline ends came to 12 bases. CDR3 region: CASSFRWTFSGANVLTF. In DNA form, the CDR3 reads TGTGCCAGCAGTTTTCGTTGGACTTTCTCTGGGGCCAACGTCCTGACTTTC.

The chain uses TRBV9 and TRBJ2-7; 7 positions agree with TRBD1. This CDR3 comprises 13 residues. With V trimmed by 4 bases and J by 4 bases, 5 bases remained unmatched. Per germline, CDR1 SGDLS and CDR2 YYNGEE. CDR3 sequence: CASSTGTDYEQYF. CDR3 nucleotides: TGTGCCAGCAGCACCGGGACAGATTACGAGCAGTACTTC.

This clone was found a few times. The chain has TRBV4-1 and TRBJ2-7, with TRBD1 matching over 8 bases. After removal of 0 bases from V and 2 bases from J, the junction contained 12 bases not matched to a gene. This CDR3 spans 18 amino acids. Germline lookup yields CDR1 MGHRA and CDR2 YSYEKL. CDR3 region: CASSQENFLQGVTYEQYF. Written as DNA, the CDR3 is TGCGCCAGCAGCCAAGAAAATTTCTTACAGGGGGTGACCTACGAGCAGTACTTC.

V gene TRBV30 combines with J gene TRBJ2-7, with D possibly TRBD2 on 5 matching bases. The CDR3 consists of 13 residues. In germline, CDR1 is GTSNPN, CDR2 SVGIG (reference sequence). V shed 0 bases and J shed 7 bases, with 13 bases lying between them. The CDR3 DNA is TGTGCCTGGAGTGTATTGAGTACGGGGGAGCAGTACTTC. As protein: CAWSVLSTGEQYF.

The chain couples TRBV7-3 to TRBJ2-2, with 14 bases matching TRBD2. Trimming removed 2 bases from V and 4 bases from J; junction bases left unmatched: 3. The CDR3 consists of 17 residues. The germline V gene has CDR1 SGHTA and CDR2 FQGTGA. CDR3 nucleotide sequence: TGTGCCAGCAGCTTAGGGACTAGCGGGAGTGGCACCGGGGAGCTGTTTTTT. This codes for CASSLGTSGSGTGELFF.

The chain carries TRBV25-1 and TRBJ2-2; the match to TRBD1 covers 9 bases. This CDR3 has 15 amino acids. With 10 bases clipped from V and 5 bases from J, the junction kept 11 bases outside the gene matches. Germline CDR1 reads MGHDK; CDR2 reads SYGVNS. The CDR3 reads CATRPGQGGTGELFF. The CDR3 coding sequence is TGTGCCACCAGGCCGGGACAGGGAGGGACCGGGGAGCTGTTTTTT.